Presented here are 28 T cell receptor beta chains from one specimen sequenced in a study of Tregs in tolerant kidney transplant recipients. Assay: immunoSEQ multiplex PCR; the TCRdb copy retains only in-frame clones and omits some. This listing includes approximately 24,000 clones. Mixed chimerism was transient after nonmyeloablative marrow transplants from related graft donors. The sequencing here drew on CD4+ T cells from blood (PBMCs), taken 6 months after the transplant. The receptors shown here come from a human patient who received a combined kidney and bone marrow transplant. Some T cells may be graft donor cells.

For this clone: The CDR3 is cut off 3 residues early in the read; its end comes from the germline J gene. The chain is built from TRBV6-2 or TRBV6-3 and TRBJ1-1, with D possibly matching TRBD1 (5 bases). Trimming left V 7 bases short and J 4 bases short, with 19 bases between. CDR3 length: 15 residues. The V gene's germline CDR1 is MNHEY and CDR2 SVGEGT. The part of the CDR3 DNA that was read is TGTGCCAGCAACGGCAGGGCCCCATCGGCCACTGAA. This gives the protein CASNGRAPSATE. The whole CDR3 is CASNGRAPSATEAFF.

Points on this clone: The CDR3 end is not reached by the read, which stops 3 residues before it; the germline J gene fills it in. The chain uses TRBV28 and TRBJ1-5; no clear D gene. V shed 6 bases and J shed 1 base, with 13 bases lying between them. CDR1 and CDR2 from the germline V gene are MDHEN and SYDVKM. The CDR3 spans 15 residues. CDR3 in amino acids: CASRRHSVSNQPQHF. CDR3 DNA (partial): TGTGCCAGCAGGCGGCATTCTGTAAGCAATCAGCCC.

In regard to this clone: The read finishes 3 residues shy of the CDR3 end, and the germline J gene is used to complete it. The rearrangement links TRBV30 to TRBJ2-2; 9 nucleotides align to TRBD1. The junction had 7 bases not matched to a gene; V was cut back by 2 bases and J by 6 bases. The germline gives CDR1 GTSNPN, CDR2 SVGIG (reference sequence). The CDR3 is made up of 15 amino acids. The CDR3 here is CAWSSRDRVAGELFF. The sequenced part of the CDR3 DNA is TGTGCCTGGAGTTCTAGGGACAGGGTGGCCGGGGAG.

CDR3: CASSIVGRADGYTF. CDR3 DNA (partial): TGTGCCAGTAGTATAGTCGGCAGGGCAGATGGC. V usage is TRBV19 and J usage is TRBJ1-2; tentatively, D is TRBD1 (5 bases). The read stops 3 residues short of the end of the CDR3; the missing end is completed from the germline J gene. The germline V gene has CDR1 LNHDA and CDR2 SQIVND (reference sequence). Deletions cut 1 base from V and 6 bases from J, with 12 bases between. The CDR3 has 14 amino acids. The entire variable domain, with the rest obtained from reference TRBV19 and TRBJ1-2, is as follows: DGGITQSPKYLFRKEGQNVTLSCEQNLNHDAMYWYRQDPGQGLRLIYYSQIVNDFQKGDIAEGYSVSREKKESFPLTVTSAQKNPTAFYLCASSIVGRADGYTFGSGTRLTVV.

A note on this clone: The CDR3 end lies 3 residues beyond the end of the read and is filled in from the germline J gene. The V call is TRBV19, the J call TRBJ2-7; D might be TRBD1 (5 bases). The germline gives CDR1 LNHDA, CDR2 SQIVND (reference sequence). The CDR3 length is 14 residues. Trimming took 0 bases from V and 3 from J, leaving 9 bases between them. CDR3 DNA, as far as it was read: TGTGCCAGTAGTATAGAAACAGGCTACTACGAG. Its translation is CASSIETGYYE. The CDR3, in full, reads CASSIETGYYEQYF.

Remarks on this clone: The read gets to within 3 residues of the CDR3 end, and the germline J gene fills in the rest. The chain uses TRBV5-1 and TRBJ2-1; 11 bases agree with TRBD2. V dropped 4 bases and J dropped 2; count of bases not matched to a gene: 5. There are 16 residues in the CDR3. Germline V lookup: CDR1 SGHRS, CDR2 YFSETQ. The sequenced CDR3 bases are TGCGCCAGCAGCGGCGGGACTAGCGGACCCTACAATGAG. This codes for CASSGGTSGPYNE. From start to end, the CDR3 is CASSGGTSGPYNEQFF.

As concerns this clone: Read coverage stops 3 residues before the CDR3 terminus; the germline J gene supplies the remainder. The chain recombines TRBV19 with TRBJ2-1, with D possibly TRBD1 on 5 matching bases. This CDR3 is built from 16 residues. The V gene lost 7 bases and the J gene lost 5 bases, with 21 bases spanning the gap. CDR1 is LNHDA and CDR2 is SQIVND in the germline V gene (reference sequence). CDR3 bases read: TGTGCCAGTACTCTAAAGAGGTCAGGGCGGCACAATGAG. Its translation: CASTLKRSGRHNE. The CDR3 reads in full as CASTLKRSGRHNEQFF.

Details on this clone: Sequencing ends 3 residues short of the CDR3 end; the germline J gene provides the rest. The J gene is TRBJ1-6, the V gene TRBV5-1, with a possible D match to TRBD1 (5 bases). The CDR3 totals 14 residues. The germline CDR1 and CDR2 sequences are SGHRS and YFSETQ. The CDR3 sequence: CASSLGQGSSPLHF. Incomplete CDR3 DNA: TGCGCCAGCAGCTTGGGCCAGGGTAGTTCCCCC.

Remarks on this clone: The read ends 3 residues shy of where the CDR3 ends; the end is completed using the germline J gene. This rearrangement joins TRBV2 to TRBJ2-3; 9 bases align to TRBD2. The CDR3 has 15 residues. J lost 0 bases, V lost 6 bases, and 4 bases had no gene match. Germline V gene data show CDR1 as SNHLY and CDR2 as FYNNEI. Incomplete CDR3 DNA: TGTGCCAGCAGCCCGACTAGCGGAAGCACAGATACG. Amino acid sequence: CASSPTSGSTDT. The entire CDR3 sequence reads CASSPTSGSTDTQYF.

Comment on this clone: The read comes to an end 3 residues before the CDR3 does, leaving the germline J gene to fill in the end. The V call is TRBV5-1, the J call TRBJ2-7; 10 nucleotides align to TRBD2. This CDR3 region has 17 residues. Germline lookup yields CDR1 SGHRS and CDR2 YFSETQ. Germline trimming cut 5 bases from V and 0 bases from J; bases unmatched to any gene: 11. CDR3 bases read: TGCGCCAGCAGGGTGGGGTCCGGGACTAGCGTCTCCTACGAG. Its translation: CASRVGSGTSVSYE. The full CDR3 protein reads CASRVGSGTSVSYEQYF.

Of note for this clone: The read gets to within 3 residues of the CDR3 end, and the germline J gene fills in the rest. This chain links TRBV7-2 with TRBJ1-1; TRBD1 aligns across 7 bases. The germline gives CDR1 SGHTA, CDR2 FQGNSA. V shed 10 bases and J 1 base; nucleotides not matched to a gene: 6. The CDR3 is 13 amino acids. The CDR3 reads CATQGQPNTEAFF. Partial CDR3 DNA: TGTGCCACCCAGGGACAGCCGAACACTGAA.

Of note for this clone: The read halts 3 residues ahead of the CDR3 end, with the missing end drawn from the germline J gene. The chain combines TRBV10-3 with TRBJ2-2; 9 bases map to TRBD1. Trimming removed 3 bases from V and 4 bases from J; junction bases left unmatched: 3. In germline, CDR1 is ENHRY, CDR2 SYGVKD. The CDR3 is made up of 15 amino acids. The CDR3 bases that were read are TGTGCCATCAGTGAAGGGACAGGGATCACCGGGGAG. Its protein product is CAISEGTGITGE. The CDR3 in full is CAISEGTGITGELFF.

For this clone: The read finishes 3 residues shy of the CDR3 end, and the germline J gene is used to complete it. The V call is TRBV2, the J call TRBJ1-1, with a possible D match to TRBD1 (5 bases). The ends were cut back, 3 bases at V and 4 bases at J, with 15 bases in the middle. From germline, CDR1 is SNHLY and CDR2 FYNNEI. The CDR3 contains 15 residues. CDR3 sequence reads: CASSDPGDDITEAFF. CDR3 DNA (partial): TGTGCCAGCAGTGACCCGGGGGACGATATCACTGAA.

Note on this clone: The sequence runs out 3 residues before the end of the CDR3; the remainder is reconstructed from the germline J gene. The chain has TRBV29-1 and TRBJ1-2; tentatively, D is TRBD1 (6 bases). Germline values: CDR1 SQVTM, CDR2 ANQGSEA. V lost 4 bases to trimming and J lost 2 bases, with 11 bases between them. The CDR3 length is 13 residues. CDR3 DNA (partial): TGCAGCGTTGGTCTAGGACAGAACTATGGC. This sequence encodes CSVGLGQNYG. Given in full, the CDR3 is CSVGLGQNYGYTF. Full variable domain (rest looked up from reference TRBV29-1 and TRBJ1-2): SAVISQKPSRDICQRGTSLTIQCQVDSQVTMMFWYRQQPGQSLTLIATANQGSEATYESGFVIDKFPISRPNLTFSTLTVSNMSPEDSSIYLCSVGLGQNYGYTFGSGTRLTVV.

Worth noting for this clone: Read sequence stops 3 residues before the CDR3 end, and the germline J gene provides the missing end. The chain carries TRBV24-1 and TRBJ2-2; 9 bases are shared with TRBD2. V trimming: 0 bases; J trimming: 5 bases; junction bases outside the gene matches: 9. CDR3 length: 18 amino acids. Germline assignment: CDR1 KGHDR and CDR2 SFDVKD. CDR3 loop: CATSDLPLLAGKTGELFF. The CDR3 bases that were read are TGTGCCACCAGTGATTTGCCCCTTCTAGCGGGAAAGACCGGGGAG.

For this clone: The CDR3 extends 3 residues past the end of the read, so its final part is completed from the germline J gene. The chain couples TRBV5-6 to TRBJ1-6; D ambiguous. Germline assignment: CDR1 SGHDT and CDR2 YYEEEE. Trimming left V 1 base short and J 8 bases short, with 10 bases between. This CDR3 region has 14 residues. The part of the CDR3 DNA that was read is TGTGCCAGCAGCTTGCAAAGGCAGGATTCACCC. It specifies CASSLQRQDSP. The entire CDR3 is CASSLQRQDSPLHF.

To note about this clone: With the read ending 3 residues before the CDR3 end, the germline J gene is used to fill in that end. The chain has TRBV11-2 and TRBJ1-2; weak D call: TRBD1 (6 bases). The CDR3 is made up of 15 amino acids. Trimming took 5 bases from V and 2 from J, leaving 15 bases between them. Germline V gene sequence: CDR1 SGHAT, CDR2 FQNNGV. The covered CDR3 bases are TGTGCCAGCAGCCCGATCCGGACAGTCAACTATGGC. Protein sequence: CASSPIRTVNYG. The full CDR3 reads CASSPIRTVNYGYTF.

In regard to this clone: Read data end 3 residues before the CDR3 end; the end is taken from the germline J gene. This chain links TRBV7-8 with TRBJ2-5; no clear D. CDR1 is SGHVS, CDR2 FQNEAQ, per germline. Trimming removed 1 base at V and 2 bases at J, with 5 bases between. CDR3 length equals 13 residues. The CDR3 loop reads CASSLEGQETQYF. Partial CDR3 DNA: TGTGCCAGCAGCTTAGAGGGTCAAGAGACC.

Partial CDR3 DNA: TGTGCCAGCTCATCAACCGGACAGGGGGTCTTCACCGGGGAG. Amino acid sequence: CASSSTGQGVFTGE. The entire CDR3 protein is CASSSTGQGVFTGELFF. The chain is built from TRBV18 and TRBJ2-2; TRBD1 agrees at 10 bases. The read ends 3 residues shy of where the CDR3 ends; the end is completed using the germline J gene. In germline, CDR1 is KGHSH, CDR2 LQKENI. The CDR3 has 17 residues. V lost 5 bases, J lost 4 bases, and 10 bases stayed unmatched. Using reference TRBV18 and TRBJ2-2 for the parts outside the CDR3, the full variable domain is NAGVMQNPRHLVRRRGQEARLRCSPMKGHSHVYWYRQLPEEGLKFMVYLQKENIIDESGMPKERFSAEFPKEGPSILRIQQVVRGDSAAYFCASSSTGQGVFTGELFFGEGSRLTVL.

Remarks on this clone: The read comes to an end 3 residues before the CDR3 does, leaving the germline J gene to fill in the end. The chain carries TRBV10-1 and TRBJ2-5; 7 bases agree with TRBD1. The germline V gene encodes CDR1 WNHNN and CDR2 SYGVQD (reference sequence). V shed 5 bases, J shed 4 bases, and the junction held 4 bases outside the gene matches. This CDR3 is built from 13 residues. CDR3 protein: CASSYDRAETQYF. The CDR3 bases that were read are TGCGCCAGCAGTTATGACAGGGCAGAGACC.

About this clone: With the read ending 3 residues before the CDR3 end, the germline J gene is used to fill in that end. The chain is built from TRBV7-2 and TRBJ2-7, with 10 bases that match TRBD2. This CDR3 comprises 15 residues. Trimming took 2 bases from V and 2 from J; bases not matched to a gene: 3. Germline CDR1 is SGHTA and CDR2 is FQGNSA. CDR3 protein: CASSLWLAGAYEQYF. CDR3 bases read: TGTGCCAGCAGCTTATGGCTAGCGGGAGCCTACGAG. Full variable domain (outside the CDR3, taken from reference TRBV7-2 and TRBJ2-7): GAGVSQSPSNKVTEKGKDVELRCDPISGHTALYWYRQSLGQGLEFLIYFQGNSAPDKSGLPSDRFSAERTGGSVSTLTIQRTQQEDSAVYLCASSLWLAGAYEQYFGPGTRLTVT.

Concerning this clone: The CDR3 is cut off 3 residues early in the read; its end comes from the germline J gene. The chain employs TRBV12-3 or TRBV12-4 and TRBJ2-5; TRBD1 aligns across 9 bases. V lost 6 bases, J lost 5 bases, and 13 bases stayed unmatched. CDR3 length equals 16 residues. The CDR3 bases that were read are TGTGCCAGCAGCGCTCAGACACAGGGGGCGGGGGAGACC. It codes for CASSAQTQGAGET. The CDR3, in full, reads CASSAQTQGAGETQYF.

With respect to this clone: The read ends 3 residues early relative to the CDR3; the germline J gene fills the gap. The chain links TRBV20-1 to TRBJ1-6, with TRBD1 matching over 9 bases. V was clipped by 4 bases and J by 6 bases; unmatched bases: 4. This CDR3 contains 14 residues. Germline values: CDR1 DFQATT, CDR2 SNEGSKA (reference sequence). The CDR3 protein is CSATTGGINSPLHF. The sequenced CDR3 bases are TGCAGTGCTACGACAGGGGGAATTAATTCACCC.

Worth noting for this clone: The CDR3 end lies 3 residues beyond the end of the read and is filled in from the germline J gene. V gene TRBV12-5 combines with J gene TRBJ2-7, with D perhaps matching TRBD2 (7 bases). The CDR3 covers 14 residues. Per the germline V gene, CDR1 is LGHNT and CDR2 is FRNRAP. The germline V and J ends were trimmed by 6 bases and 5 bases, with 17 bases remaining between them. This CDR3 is CASGEGGRRDEQYF. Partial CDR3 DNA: TGTGCTAGTGGCGAGGGGGGGCGGAGGGACGAG.

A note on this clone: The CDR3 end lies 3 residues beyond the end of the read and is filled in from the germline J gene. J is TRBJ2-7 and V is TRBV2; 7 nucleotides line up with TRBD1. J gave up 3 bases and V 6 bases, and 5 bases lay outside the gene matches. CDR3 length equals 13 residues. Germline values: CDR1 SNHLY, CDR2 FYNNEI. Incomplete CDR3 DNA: TGTGCCAGCAGGGGGGACAGTGACTACGAG. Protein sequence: CASRGDSDYE. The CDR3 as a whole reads CASRGDSDYEQYF.

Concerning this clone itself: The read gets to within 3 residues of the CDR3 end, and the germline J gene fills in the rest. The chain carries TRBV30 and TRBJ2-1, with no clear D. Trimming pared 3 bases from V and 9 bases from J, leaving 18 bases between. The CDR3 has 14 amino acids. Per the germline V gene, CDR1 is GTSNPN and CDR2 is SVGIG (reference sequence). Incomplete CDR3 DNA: TGTGCCTGGAGCGCGAAGGCCTTAAAGGGTGAG. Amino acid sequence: CAWSAKALKGE. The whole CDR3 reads CAWSAKALKGEQFF.

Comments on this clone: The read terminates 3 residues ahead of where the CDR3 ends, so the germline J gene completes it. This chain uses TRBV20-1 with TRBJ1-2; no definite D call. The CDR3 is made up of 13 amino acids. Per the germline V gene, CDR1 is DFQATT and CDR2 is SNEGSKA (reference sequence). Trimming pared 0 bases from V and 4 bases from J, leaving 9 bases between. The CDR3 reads CSARDRNSYGYTF. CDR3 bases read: TGCAGTGCTAGAGATCGTAACTCCTATGGC.

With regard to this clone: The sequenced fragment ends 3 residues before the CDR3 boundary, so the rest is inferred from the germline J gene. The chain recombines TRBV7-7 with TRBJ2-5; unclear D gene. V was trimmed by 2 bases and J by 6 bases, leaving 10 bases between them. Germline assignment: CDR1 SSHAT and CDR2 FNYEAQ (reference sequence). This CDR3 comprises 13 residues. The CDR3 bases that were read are TGTGCCAGCAGCTTATCCCCTAGAAAGACC. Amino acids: CASSLSPRKT. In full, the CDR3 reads CASSLSPRKTQYF. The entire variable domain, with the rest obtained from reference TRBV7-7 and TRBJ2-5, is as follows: GAGVSQSPRYKVTKRGQDVTLRCDPISSHATLYWYQQALGQGPEFLTYFNYEAQPDKSGLPSDRFSAERPEGSISTLTIQRTEQRDSAMYRCASSLSPRKTQYFGPGTRLLVL.